This TCR beta chain is from a study of HIV-infected patients and healthy controls. TCRdb independently ran MiXCR on the 5' RACE reads; one entry per CDR3 protein. Here the sample spans around 67,000 distinct CDR3 sequences, 16% being singletons. V lost 5 bases and J 8 bases, leaving 10 bases between the germline ends. This CDR3 is built from 12 residues. Germline V gene sequence: CDR1 LNHDA, CDR2 SQIVND (reference sequence). The TCR originated in a human donor in good health. The rearrangement joins TRBV19 to TRBJ2-4, with a possible D match to TRBD2 (5 bases). Input material: CD4+ T cells from blood. For the CDR3, the DNA is TGTGCCAGTAGTCGAACTAGAGACATTCAGTACTTC. As protein: CASSRTRDIQYF.